Presented here are 29 T cell receptor beta chains from one specimen sequenced in a study of T cell clonality in common variable immunodeficiency. Profiling relied on immunoSEQ multiplex PCR, and the TCRdb table lists in-frame clones only, not all of them. Observed are about 28,000 clones, no singletons, with the top ten taking 10% to 15%. The sequencing input was peripheral blood mononuclear cells. These receptors all come from a person aged 18 to 75 in good health.

A remark on this clone: Read data end 3 residues before the CDR3 end; the end is taken from the germline J gene. V gene TRBV7-3 combines with J gene TRBJ2-4; D uncertain. The CDR3 has 14 residues. Germline CDR1 SGHTA, CDR2 FQGTGA. The covered CDR3 bases are TGTGCCAGCAGCCCCGGGTCGAATCCATATGGT. Amino acids: CASSPGSNPYG. The whole CDR3 region reads CASSPGSNPYGQYF.

This clone was detected many times. The read finishes 3 residues shy of the CDR3 end, and the germline J gene is used to complete it. V and J are TRBV20-1 and TRBJ2-7; 9 nucleotides match TRBD2. V trimming: 0 bases; J trimming: 0 bases; junction bases outside the gene matches: 3. CDR1 and CDR2 from the germline V gene are DFQATT and SNEGSKA (reference sequence). The CDR3 is 15 amino acids. The sequenced CDR3 bases are TGCAGTGCTAGAGACCTAGCGGGGCACTCCTACGAG. It is translated as CSARDLAGHSYE. From start to end, the CDR3 is CSARDLAGHSYEQYF.

This clone was detected many times. The read comes to an end 3 residues before the CDR3 does, leaving the germline J gene to fill in the end. The V gene is TRBV2, the J gene TRBJ1-2, with no clear D. CDR3 length equals 13 residues. Germline V gene sequence: CDR1 SNHLY, CDR2 FYNNEI. CDR3 DNA, as far as it was read: TGTGCCAGCAGTGAGCGTGCTTGGTTCGGC. Protein: CASSERAWFG. From start to end, the CDR3 is CASSERAWFGYTF.

This clone was detected ten times or more. Read coverage stops 3 residues before the CDR3 terminus; the germline J gene supplies the remainder. The rearrangement uses TRBV29-1 and TRBJ2-5, with D uncertain. The V end was cut by 5 bases, the J end by 1 base, with 14 bases between. Germline assignment: CDR1 SQVTM and CDR2 ANQGSEA. The CDR3 runs 14 residues. The CDR3 loop is CSVTLGSVQETQYF. The covered CDR3 bases are TGCAGCGTTACCCTCGGGTCCGTCCAAGAGACC.

This clone was observed many times. The read ends 3 residues before the CDR3 terminus; that terminus is restored from the germline J gene. The V gene is TRBV13, the J gene TRBJ2-2, with 7 bases lining up with TRBD1. J was trimmed by 8 bases and V by 4 bases; bases with no gene match: 16. This CDR3 is built from 17 residues. CDR1 is PRHDT and CDR2 is FYEKMQ in the germline V gene (reference sequence). The CDR3 is CASSSRTGQIPGGELFF. The CDR3 DNA, read in part, is TGTGCCAGCAGCTCTCGGACAGGACAGATACCGGGGGGGGAG.

The table lists this clone with many counts. The read terminates 3 residues before the CDR3 end, so the remaining end is supplied by the germline J gene. This chain connects TRBV20-1 to TRBJ2-5, with D perhaps matching TRBD1 (6 bases). Trimming removed 1 base from V and 5 bases from J, with 17 bases in between. CDR3 size: 15 residues. Germline V lookup: CDR1 DFQATT, CDR2 SNEGSKA (reference sequence). CDR3 region: CSARVPLGAGETQYF. CDR3 DNA, as far as it was read: TGCAGTGCTAGAGTCCCCTTGGGGGCAGGGGAGACC.

Only a few counts were recorded for this clone. The read halts 3 residues ahead of the CDR3 end, with the missing end drawn from the germline J gene. The chain employs TRBV7-6 and TRBJ1-1, with 7 bases that match TRBD1. Germline CDR1 SGHVS, CDR2 FNYEAQ. The J segment lost 4 bases and the V segment lost 4 bases, leaving 6 bases of the junction unmatched. There are 14 residues in the CDR3. Partial CDR3 DNA: TGTGCCAGCAGCTCTAGGGGGCCTGGCACTGAA. As protein: CASSSRGPGTE. The CDR3 in full is CASSSRGPGTEAFF.

This clone was detected ten times or more. Read data end 3 residues before the CDR3 end; the end is taken from the germline J gene. The chain recombines TRBV19 with TRBJ2-3; TRBD1 matches 9 bases. This CDR3 region has 16 residues. Trimming at V came to 4 bases and at J to 3 bases, leaving 8 bases not matched to a gene. Germline values: CDR1 LNHDA, CDR2 SQIVND (reference sequence). CDR3 sequence reads: CASSRDREYPTDTQYF. Incomplete CDR3 DNA: TGTGCCAGTAGTAGGGACAGGGAGTATCCGACAGATACG.

This clone was counted ten times or more. The read stops 3 residues short of the end of the CDR3; the missing end is completed from the germline J gene. The chain is built from TRBV30 and TRBJ1-6; no reliable D call. The CDR3 consists of 16 residues. Trimming took off 0 bases at V and 10 bases at J, with 19 bases between the two ends. Germline assignment: CDR1 GTSNPN and CDR2 SVGIG (reference sequence). The DNA read from the CDR3 is TGTGCCTGGAGTGTAGGTCTCGCCCAGCAGGAATCACCC. Protein product: CAWSVGLAQQESP. The entire CDR3 is CAWSVGLAQQESPLHF.

In this sample, this clone turned up many times. The read gets to within 3 residues of the CDR3 end, and the germline J gene fills in the rest. This chain links TRBV20-1 with TRBJ2-5, with TRBD2 identical over 8 bases. The CDR3 spans 15 residues. The germline V gene encodes CDR1 DFQATT and CDR2 SNEGSKA (reference sequence). The J segment lost 1 base and the V segment lost 5 bases, leaving 9 bases of the junction unmatched. The CDR3 here is CSASGGGIIQETQYF. The CDR3 bases that were read are TGCAGTGCTTCTGGCGGGGGGATCATCCAAGAGACC.

Many counts were recorded for this clone. Read sequence stops 3 residues before the CDR3 end, and the germline J gene provides the missing end. The chain carries TRBV5-1 and TRBJ2-7; 8 positions agree with TRBD2. Unmatched junction bases numbered 7, after V lost 0 bases and J lost 2 bases. The CDR3 runs 16 residues. Germline assignment: CDR1 SGHRS and CDR2 YFSETQ. Partial CDR3 DNA: TGCGCCAGCAGCTTGGCCTTTAGCGGGGCCGCCTACGAG. Its translation is CASSLAFSGAAYE. Given in full, the CDR3 is CASSLAFSGAAYEQYF.

This clone was seen many times. Read data end 3 residues before the CDR3 end; the end is taken from the germline J gene. The V gene is TRBV20-1, the J gene TRBJ1-2; D is unclear. CDR1 is DFQATT, CDR2 SNEGSKA, per germline (reference sequence). The V end was cut by 5 bases, the J end by 4 bases, with 17 bases between. This CDR3 is 14 amino acids long. CDR3 bases read: TGCAGTGCTCAGAGTGAGGTACGGGGCTATGGC. Its translation is CSAQSEVRGYG. The whole CDR3 sequence reads CSAQSEVRGYGYTF.

Comment on this clone: The read is 3 residues too short to cover the CDR3 end, so that end is filled in from the germline J gene. This sequence joins TRBV7-2 and TRBJ2-1; 9 nucleotides line up with TRBD1. The CDR3 consists of 15 residues. The V and J ends lost 2 bases and 6 bases, in that order; junction bases with no gene match: 5. CDR1 and CDR2 from the germline V gene are SGHTA and FQGNSA. The CDR3 bases that were read are TGTGCCAGCAGCTTAAGGACAGGGGCCCTCAATGAG. Translated: CASSLRTGALNE. The full CDR3 reads CASSLRTGALNEQFF.

There are many counts of this clone. The sequence runs out 3 residues before the end of the CDR3; the remainder is reconstructed from the germline J gene. The rearrangement uses TRBV18 and TRBJ2-7; 8 nucleotides match TRBD1. The CDR3 covers 13 residues. The germline V gene encodes CDR1 KGHSH and CDR2 LQKENI. V was pared by 6 bases and J by 6 bases, with 7 bases of the junction left unmatched. This chain's CDR3 is CASSPTGGLEQYF. The DNA read from the CDR3 is TGTGCCAGCTCCCCCACAGGGGGTCTCGAG.

This clone was seen repeatedly, ten times or more. The read terminates 3 residues ahead of where the CDR3 ends, so the germline J gene completes it. The chain employs TRBV12-3 or TRBV12-4 and TRBJ1-2; D not resolved. The CDR3 runs to 14 residues. Trimming took off 5 bases at V and 2 bases at J, with 12 bases between the two ends. CDR3 DNA, as far as it was read: TGTGCCAGCAGTCAAACCTCGGGGAACTATGGC. It is translated as CASSQTSGNYG. The CDR3 reads in full as CASSQTSGNYGYTF.

Many counts were recorded for this clone. Read data end 3 residues before the CDR3 end; the end is taken from the germline J gene. The J gene is TRBJ2-3, the V gene TRBV7-3, with D perhaps matching TRBD2 (5 bases). The V and J ends lost 3 bases and 4 bases respectively, with 8 bases between them. The CDR3 has 13 residues. Germline-derived CDR1 and CDR2 are SGHTA and FQGTGA. The CDR3 bases that were read are TGTGCCAGCAGCTTCCCCGGGGCAGATACG. Its protein product is CASSFPGADT. The whole CDR3 reads CASSFPGADTQYF.

This clone was recorded at least ten times. The read finishes 3 residues shy of the CDR3 end, and the germline J gene is used to complete it. The chain is built from TRBV7-9 and TRBJ1-2, with 11 bases identical to TRBD1. The V gene end was trimmed by 5 bases and the J gene end by 5 bases; junction bases not matched to a gene: 7. The germline CDR1 and CDR2 sequences are SEHNR and FQNEAQ (reference sequence). The CDR3 totals 15 residues. The CDR3 reads CASSLSGQGVYGYTF. CDR3 DNA (partial): TGTGCCAGCAGCCTTTCGGGACAGGGGGTTTATGGC.

Ten or more counts support this clone. From the germline J gene comes the end of the CDR3, since the read stops 3 residues before it. The chain couples TRBV3-1 (or the pseudogene TRBV3-2) to TRBJ1-2; D might be TRBD1 (5 bases). The CDR3 sequence is 15 residues long. Trimming cost V 4 bases and J 2 bases, with 14 bases left between them. Per germline, CDR1 LGHDT and CDR2 YNNKEL (reference sequence). The DNA read from the CDR3 is TGTGCCAGCAGCCGATTACAGGCTACAAACTATGGC. Protein product: CASSRLQATNYG. The whole CDR3 protein reads CASSRLQATNYGYTF.

This clone has only a few counts. The read terminates 3 residues ahead of where the CDR3 ends, so the germline J gene completes it. V usage is TRBV7-9 and J usage is TRBJ2-7; TRBD1 might be the D (6 bases). Germline CDR1 reads SEHNR; CDR2 reads FQNEAQ (reference sequence). The germline V and J ends were trimmed by 5 bases and 6 bases, with 17 bases remaining between them. This CDR3 is built from 14 residues. CDR3 region: CASSQGFTTSEQYF. CDR3 DNA (partial): TGTGCCAGCAGCCAGGGGTTTACGACGTCCGAG. Full variable domain (missing parts from reference TRBV7-9 and TRBJ2-7): DTGVSQNPRHKITKRGQNVTFRCDPISEHNRLYWYRQTLGQGPEFLTYFQNEAQLEKSRLLSDRFSAERPKGSFSTLEIQRTEQGDSAMYLCASSQGFTTSEQYFGPGTRLTVT.

This clone was counted many times. The read ends 3 residues before the CDR3 terminus; that terminus is restored from the germline J gene. The chain couples TRBV6-1 to TRBJ1-1; possible D gene TRBD1, 5 bases. Germline V gene lookup returns CDR1 MNHNS and CDR2 SASEGT. The CDR3 covers 12 residues. CDR3 loop: CASSDIDSEAFF. The covered CDR3 bases are TGTGCCAGCAGTGATATAGACAGCGAA.

In this sample, this clone turned up many times. The CDR3 end is not reached by the read, which stops 3 residues before it; the germline J gene fills it in. The chain uses TRBV10-3 and TRBJ2-1; D is ambiguous. CDR1 is ENHRY and CDR2 is SYGVKD in the germline V gene. The CDR3 has 17 residues. Trimming took off 0 bases at V and 3 bases at J, with 15 bases between the two ends. The CDR3 bases that were read are TGTGCCATCAGTGAGTCGATGCAGGCCACGAACTACAATGAG. Protein sequence: CAISESMQATNYNE. The entire CDR3 sequence reads CAISESMQATNYNEQFF.

This clone was counted many times. The read ends 3 residues before the CDR3 terminus; that terminus is restored from the germline J gene. The chain uses TRBV5-1 and TRBJ2-3; D is ambiguous. The ends were cut back, 7 bases at V and 2 bases at J, with 8 bases in the middle. Germline V gene sequence: CDR1 SGHRS, CDR2 YFSETQ. The CDR3 has 12 residues. Partial CDR3 DNA: TGCGCCAGCGGCGGAGACACAGATACG. It codes for CASGGDTDT. The whole CDR3 protein reads CASGGDTDTQYF. Full variable domain (missing parts from reference TRBV5-1 and TRBJ2-3): KAGVTQTPRYLIKTRGQQVTLSCSPISGHRSVSWYQQTPGQGLQFLFEYFSETQRNKGNFPGRFSGRQFSNSRSEMNVSTLELGDSALYLCASGGDTDTQYFGPGTRLTVL.

As concerns this clone: The CDR3 extends 3 residues past the end of the read, so its final part is completed from the germline J gene. The chain recombines TRBV7-3 with TRBJ2-5; 12 positions match TRBD2. V trimming: 3 bases; J trimming: 4 bases; junction bases outside the gene matches: 12. Germline loops: CDR1 SGHTA, CDR2 FQGTGA. CDR3 length equals 18 residues. Partial CDR3 DNA: TGTGCCAGCAGCTTGTTCATGGCTAGCGGGGGGGCCGGAGAGACC. Translated: CASSLFMASGGAGET. The full CDR3 protein reads CASSLFMASGGAGETQYF.

This clone is labeled as medium-sized. CDR3 bases read: TGTGCCAGCAGCTTGGCTAGCGGGTACAACAATGAG. It codes for CASSLASGYNNE. The CDR3 reads in full as CASSLASGYNNEQFF. This chain links TRBV11-2 with TRBJ2-1; TRBD2 agrees at 8 bases. The CDR3 goes on 3 residues after the read ends, and that part is filled in from the germline J gene. J lost 5 bases, V lost 3 bases, and 6 bases had no gene match. Germline-derived CDR1 and CDR2 are SGHAT and FQNNGV. This CDR3 comprises 15 residues.

This clone was found many times. The read ends 3 residues shy of where the CDR3 ends; the end is completed using the germline J gene. The gene calls are TRBV5-6 and TRBJ2-7; D is tentatively TRBD1 or TRBD2 (5 bases each). Trimming removed 4 bases at V and 3 bases at J, with 8 bases between. Germline V CDR1 and CDR2: SGHDT, YYEEEE. The CDR3 runs to 12 residues. The CDR3 DNA, read in part, is TGTGCCAGCAGCACGAGGGGCTACGAG. Translating it yields CASSTRGYE. The full-length CDR3 reads as CASSTRGYEQYF.

This clone was found many times. CDR3 DNA, as far as it was read: TGTGCCAGTAGTATGGAACCAGGGAGCGTGGGCGGC. It translates to CASSMEPGSVGG. The whole CDR3 protein is CASSMEPGSVGGYTF. The chain is built from TRBV19 and TRBJ1-2; D perhaps matches TRBD1 (5 bases). The sequence runs out 3 residues before the end of the CDR3; the remainder is reconstructed from the germline J gene. The germline V gene has CDR1 LNHDA and CDR2 SQIVND (reference sequence). The CDR3 contains 15 residues.

Note on this clone: The read terminates 3 residues before the CDR3 end, so the remaining end is supplied by the germline J gene. The chain joins TRBV7-3 to TRBJ2-1; 7 bases map to TRBD2. V gave up 5 bases and J gave up 7 bases; unmatched junction bases: 14. The CDR3 is 16 amino acids. CDR1 is SGHTA and CDR2 is FQGTGA in the germline V gene. The covered CDR3 bases are TGTGCCAGCAGCCGGAATGGGGGGGGGTTAGGGAATGAG. As protein: CASSRNGGGLGNE. The full CDR3 is CASSRNGGGLGNEQFF.

This clone has ten or more counts. The read finishes 3 residues shy of the CDR3 end, and the germline J gene is used to complete it. V usage is TRBV5-1 and J usage is TRBJ1-4, with 8 bases identical to TRBD1. This CDR3 has 15 amino acids. Germline-derived CDR1 and CDR2 are SGHRS and YFSETQ. V shed 4 bases, J shed 3 bases, and the junction held 5 bases outside the gene matches. CDR3: CASSPRTGSNEKLFF. The DNA read from the CDR3 is TGCGCCAGCAGCCCCAGGACAGGGTCTAATGAAAAA.

In this sample, this clone turned up many times. The read ends 3 residues shy of where the CDR3 ends; the end is completed using the germline J gene. The gene calls are TRBV29-1 and TRBJ2-7, with a tentative D call TRBD2 (6 bases). The CDR3 is 11 amino acids. The germline V gene encodes CDR1 SQVTM and CDR2 ANQGSEA. V gave up 4 bases and J gave up 3 bases, with 7 bases separating them. CDR3 sequence: CSVGGDYEQYF. CDR3 bases read: TGCAGCGTTGGGGGGGACTACGAG.